This TCR beta chain derives from a study of blood T cell repertoires in COVID-19. Study summary: T cells, B-cell-depleted T cells, or PBMCs supplied cDNA or gDNA.

Method: immunoSEQ multiplex PCR; TCRdb's copy keeps in-frame clones and lacks some. The sample yields about 180,000 clones, just over 85% seen once. Recovery meant two consecutive negative NP/OP PCR tests, professional clearance, or resolved symptoms. V was pared by 4 bases and J by 10 bases, with 13 bases of the junction left unmatched. This CDR3 comprises 15 residues. CDR1 and CDR2 (germline): LGHNA, YNFKEQ. The receptor was derived from a woman aged 18-35 years who had recovered from COVID-19. The sample comprised PBMCs or T cells enriched from blood (not recorded which). The chain has TRBV4-2 and TRBJ2-1; 7 bases are a match to TRBD1. The CDR3 DNA reads as TGTGCCAGCAGCCTCCGCGGCACAGGGGATGGAGAGCAGTTCTTC. It encodes CASSLRGTGDGEQFF.